These 7 T cell receptor beta chains were all obtained from the same sample, sequenced in a study of T cell responses to AZD1222 COVID-19 vaccine. Produced via immunoSEQ multiplex PCR; TCRdb's table is partial and in-frame only. In the table there are 150,000 or so clones, about nine tenths of which are singletons. Sample: peripheral blood, taken 28 days after the second AZD1222 dose. Receptors were obtained from an adult who received the AZD1222 COVID-19 vaccine.

V is TRBV5-4 and J is TRBJ2-6, with 11 bases lining up with TRBD1. The CDR3 runs to 19 residues. CDR1 and CDR2 from the germline V gene are SGHNT and YYREEE (reference sequence). After removal of 4 bases from V and 2 bases from J, the junction contained 11 bases not matched to a gene. DNA for the CDR3: TGTGCCAGCAGCGGGACAGGGGGATCGTTGGTGCCTGGGGCCAACGTCCTGACTTTC. Amino acid sequence: CASSGTGGSLVPGANVLTF.

Details on this clone: The junction does not match germline at one end; this may be a read error. The chain carries TRBV6-4 and TRBJ1-4; no clear D. The CDR3 is 8 amino acids. Germline lookup yields CDR1 MRHNA and CDR2 SNTAGT. The CDR3 reads CASAPQRF. The CDR3 coding sequence is TGTGCCAGTGCACCTCAGCGTTTT.

CDR3 residues: CASSLFAGGITEAFF. The CDR3 DNA reads TGTGCCAGCAGCTTGTTTGCAGGGGGTATCACTGAAGCTTTCTTT. The chain employs TRBV5-8 and TRBJ1-1, with 7 positions matching TRBD1. The CDR3 covers 15 residues. J gave up 4 bases and V 1 base, and 7 bases lay outside the gene matches. The germline CDR1 and CDR2 sequences are SGHTS and YDEGEE.

The chain employs TRBV7-9 and TRBJ1-1; 9 nucleotides agree with TRBD1. The V segment lost 5 bases and the J segment 4 bases; nucleotides outside the gene matches: 5. There are 14 residues in the CDR3. Germline V gene data show CDR1 as SEHNR and CDR2 as FQNEAQ (reference sequence). DNA for the CDR3: TGTGCCAGCAGCCACCGGGACAGGGCCACTGAAGCTTTCTTT. It codes for CASSHRDRATEAFF.

V is TRBV5-5 and J is TRBJ2-7, with D uncertain. This CDR3 has 14 amino acids. The germline V and J ends were trimmed by 2 bases and 5 bases, with 14 bases remaining between them. Germline-derived CDR1 and CDR2 are SGHKS and YYEKEE (reference sequence). The CDR3 reads CASSLRASRDEQYF. CDR3 bases: TGTGCCAGCAGCTTACGGGCCTCTCGCGACGAGCAGTACTTC.

This clone showed up just a few times. The chain couples TRBV20-1 to TRBJ2-1, with TRBD2 matching over 9 bases. Germline CDR1 DFQATT, CDR2 SNEGSKA (reference sequence). The CDR3 loop spans 16 amino acids. The junction had 6 bases not matched to a gene; V was cut back by 3 bases and J by 0 bases. The CDR3 spells CSASRLAGLSYNEQFF. CDR3 in DNA: TGCAGTGCTAGTAGGCTAGCGGGGCTCTCCTACAATGAGCAGTTCTTC.

In this sample, this clone turned up once. This sequence joins TRBV7-9 and TRBJ2-7; TRBD2 is a possible D gene (5 bases). The ends were cut back, 2 bases at V and 3 bases at J, with 8 bases in the middle. Germline V gene sequence: CDR1 SEHNR, CDR2 FQNEAQ (reference sequence). The CDR3 length is 13 residues. The CDR3 sequence: CASSLLGGYEQYF. As DNA, the CDR3 is TGTGCCAGCAGCTTACTAGGAGGCTACGAGCAGTACTTC.